This T cell receptor beta chain was identified during a study of T-cell memory formation after mild COVID-19. Overall study: There were largely donor-specific TCR clusters.

Concerning this clonotype: The antigen remains unidentified.

Broader study findings: CD8+ contracting clones occupied EMRA, while CD4+ ones occupied mainly CM and EM. Cross-reactive memory appears to have joined, as suggested by some responding clones showing up in pre-infection memory. Clones contracting over day 15 to 85 were CD4/CD8 balanced, with later expanders leaning CD4+.

Each CDR3 protein is one row after TCRdb ran MiXCR on the 5' RACE reads. The sample has a few hundred thousand distinct CDR3 sequences; approximately 19% are singletons. Germline V lookup: CDR1 SGHRS, CDR2 YFSETQ. The CDR3 length is 15 residues. The V gene lost 0 bases and the J gene lost 5 bases, with 14 bases spanning the gap. The chain couples TRBV5-1 to TRBJ2-5; D might be TRBD2 (6 bases). This TCR was sampled from a man younger than 35 who had mild COVID-19 (a few samples of this study predate the infection). Cell type and time point are not known. Sequenced: PBMCs or a T cell subset sorted from them (not recorded which). The CDR3 sequence: CASSLDGLRGETQYF. The CDR3 DNA follows: TGCGCCAGCAGCTTGGACGGTCTCCGGGGGGAGACCCAGTACTTC.